This paragraph covers one T cell receptor beta chain sequence. This sample was taken from a study of CD8 T cells in Susac syndrome. Bulk CD8+ and CD4+ cells came from magnetic negative isolation; CD8+ TEMRA by FACS. V dropped 0 bases and J dropped 2 bases, with 11 bases sitting between them. The CDR3 extends over 15 amino acids. Germline values: CDR1 SGDLS, CDR2 YYNGEE. The RNA, about 0.45 to 1 ug, was put through reverse transcription using random hexamers. Each CDR3 protein gets one entry after TCRdb re-called the immunoSEQ multiplex PCR reads with MiXCR. The data hold 250,000 to 350,000 distinct CDR3 sequences, with 80% to 90% observed a single time.

Sample: CD8+ T cells from PBMCs. The receptor was isolated from a human donor with multiple sclerosis. V and J are TRBV9 and TRBJ1-2; possibly TRBD1 for D (6 bases). Written as DNA, the CDR3 is TGTGCCAGCAGCGTAGCGGGGGGCTCGAACTATGGCTACACCTTC. This codes for CASSVAGGSNYGYTF.